This entry lists 6 T cell receptor beta chains sequenced from one sample in a study of technical replicates of blood from several donors (dated by TCRdb to about 2017). Libraries were prepared through the immunoSEQ multiplex PCR assay. Drawn from immuneACCESS, this table holds only the in-frame rearrangements with V and J called that TCRdb kept. Clones are partly lost; checked studies trace under half to an unresolved V gene and leave the rest unexplained. The sample table shows about 84,000 clones, and roughly 90% are seen once. The ten most abundant clones make up about 0.24% of the sample. What was sequenced was T cells isolated from PBMCs. These receptors were taken from a human donor in good health.

The chain joins TRBV7-2 to TRBJ1-4; no clear D gene. The CDR3 covers 16 residues. The germline V gene has CDR1 SGHTA and CDR2 FQGNSA. V gave up 4 bases and J gave up 4 bases, with 16 bases separating them. This chain's CDR3 is CASSSTSPNYNEKLFF. CDR3 coding DNA: TGTGCCAGCAGCTCTACCTCACCCAACTATAATGAAAAACTGTTTTTT. Using reference TRBV7-2 and TRBJ1-4 for the parts outside the CDR3, the full variable domain is GAGVSQSPSNKVTEKGKDVELRCDPISGHTALYWYRQSLGQGLEFLIYFQGNSAPDKSGLPSDRFSAERTGGSVSTLTIQRTQQEDSAVYLCASSSTSPNYNEKLFFGSGTQLSVL.

V usage is TRBV27 and J usage is TRBJ1-2, with D maybe TRBD1 (5 bases). The CDR3 has 14 residues. The ends were cut back, 5 bases at V and 4 bases at J, with 14 bases in the middle. The germline gives CDR1 MNHEY, CDR2 SMNVEV (reference sequence). CDR3 sequence: CASSLSRDFYGYTF. CDR3 sequence (DNA): TGTGCCAGCAGTCTTAGCCGGGACTTCTATGGCTACACCTTC.

The chain employs TRBV28 and TRBJ2-1; 14 bases are shared with TRBD2. J was trimmed by 4 bases and V by 3 bases; bases with no gene match: 17. Germline V gene lookup returns CDR1 MDHEN and CDR2 SYDVKM. The CDR3 runs to 21 residues. CDR3 nucleotides: TGTGCCAGCAGTTTTATCCGGACTAGCGGGAGGCCGACGTCAGGTTACAATGAGCAGTTCTTC. It yields the protein CASSFIRTSGRPTSGYNEQFF.

The chain has TRBV19 and TRBJ1-5; maybe TRBD1 (5 bases). V lost 3 bases, J lost 4 bases, and 16 bases lay in between. Germline loops: CDR1 LNHDA, CDR2 SQIVND (reference sequence). The CDR3 has 16 residues. CDR3 in DNA: TGTGCCAGTAGTATCTACAGACAGAGCCCAAATCAGCCCCAGCATTTT. This translates into CASSIYRQSPNQPQHF.

V is TRBV13 and J is TRBJ2-7; TRBD2 matches 7 bases. V dropped 8 bases and J dropped 7; count of bases not matched to a gene: 5. Germline V gene data show CDR1 as PRHDT and CDR2 as FYEKMQ (reference sequence). The CDR3 runs 11 residues. CDR3 protein: CASGGGSEQYF. The CDR3 DNA is TGTGCCAGCGGGGGGGGGAGTGAGCAGTACTTC.

The rearrangement joins TRBV28 to TRBJ1-5; D uncertain. Germline loops: CDR1 MDHEN, CDR2 SYDVKM. The ends were cut back, 5 bases at V and 7 bases at J, with 12 bases in the middle. The CDR3 is 13 residues long. The CDR3 DNA reads as TGTGCCAGCAGTCGACCCGCCGGGCAGCCCCAGCATTTT. It codes for CASSRPAGQPQHF.